These 5 T cell receptor beta chains were all obtained from the same sample, sequenced in a study of blood T cell repertoires in COVID-19. Clones were sequenced by immunoSEQ multiplex PCR, and TCRdb holds only the in-frame ones, with some missing. The sample lists about 100,000 clones, over 75% occurring once. Sequencing input: peripheral blood. All receptors derive from a man between 70 and 80 years old with active or convalescent COVID-19.

The V call is TRBV9, the J call TRBJ1-4, with 9 bases that match TRBD1. V shed 4 bases, J shed 7 bases, and the junction held 11 bases outside the gene matches. The CDR3 has 16 amino acids. Germline CDR1 is SGDLS and CDR2 is YYNGEE. The DNA of the CDR3 is TGTGCCAGCAGCTTCTACGACAGGGGGTTCGGTGAAAAACTGTTTTTT. Its translation: CASSFYDRGFGEKLFF.

There are a few counts of this clone. V and J are TRBV3-1 (or the pseudogene TRBV3-2) and TRBJ2-1, with 9 bases matching TRBD1. Germline loops: CDR1 LGHDT, CDR2 YNNKEL (reference sequence). V gave up 1 base and J gave up 6 bases; unmatched junction bases: 7. The CDR3 is 16 residues long. The CDR3 here is CASSQAEQGARNEQFF. The CDR3, as DNA: TGTGCCAGCAGCCAAGCGGAACAGGGGGCCCGCAATGAGCAGTTCTTC.

CDR3 residues: CASSESSGTDNEQFF. The CDR3 nucleotides are TGTGCCAGCAGTGAATCTAGCGGGACAGACAATGAGCAGTTCTTC. J is TRBJ2-1 and V is TRBV2, with 9 bases identical to TRBD2. Germline CDR1 is SNHLY and CDR2 is FYNNEI. Trimming cost V 2 bases and J 5 bases; bases outside gene matches: 4. This CDR3 spans 15 amino acids. The full variable domain, with the rest looked up from reference TRBV2 and TRBJ2-1, is EPEVTQTPSHQVTQMGQEVILRCVPISNHLYFYWYRQILGQKVEFLVSFYNNEISEKSEIFDDQFSVERPDGSNFTLKIRSTKLEDSAMYFCASSESSGTDNEQFFGPGTRLTVL.

The J gene is TRBJ2-3, the V gene TRBV24-1, with D maybe TRBD1 (6 bases). V lost 4 bases, J lost 6 bases, and 10 bases lay in between. The CDR3 runs 13 residues. Germline V gene data show CDR1 as KGHDR and CDR2 as SFDVKD. The CDR3 nucleotides are TGTGCCACCAGTGAGCCTCAGGGGGATACGCAGTATTTT. This sequence encodes CATSEPQGDTQYF.

This chain uses TRBV27 with TRBJ1-4; no clear D. CDR1 MNHEY and CDR2 SMNVEV come from the germline V gene (reference sequence). CDR3 size: 17 residues. V was trimmed by 2 bases and J by 7 bases, leaving 20 bases between them. CDR3 loop: CASSLGFRGDRREKLFF. DNA of the CDR3: TGTGCCAGCAGTTTAGGGTTTAGAGGCGATCGCCGTGAAAAACTGTTTTTT.